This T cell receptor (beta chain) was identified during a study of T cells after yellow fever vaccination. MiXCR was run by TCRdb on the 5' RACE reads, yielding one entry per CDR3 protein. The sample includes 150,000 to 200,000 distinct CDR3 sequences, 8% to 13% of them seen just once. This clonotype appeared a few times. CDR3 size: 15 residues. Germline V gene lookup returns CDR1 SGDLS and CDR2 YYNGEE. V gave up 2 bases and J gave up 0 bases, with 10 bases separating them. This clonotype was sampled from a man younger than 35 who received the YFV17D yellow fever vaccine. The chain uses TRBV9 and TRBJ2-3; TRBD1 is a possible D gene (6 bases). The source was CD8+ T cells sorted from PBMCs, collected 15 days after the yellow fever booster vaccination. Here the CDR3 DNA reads TGTGCCAGCAGCGTGGCCCAGGGGAGCACAGATACGCAGTATTTT. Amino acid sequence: CASSVAQGSTDTQYF.